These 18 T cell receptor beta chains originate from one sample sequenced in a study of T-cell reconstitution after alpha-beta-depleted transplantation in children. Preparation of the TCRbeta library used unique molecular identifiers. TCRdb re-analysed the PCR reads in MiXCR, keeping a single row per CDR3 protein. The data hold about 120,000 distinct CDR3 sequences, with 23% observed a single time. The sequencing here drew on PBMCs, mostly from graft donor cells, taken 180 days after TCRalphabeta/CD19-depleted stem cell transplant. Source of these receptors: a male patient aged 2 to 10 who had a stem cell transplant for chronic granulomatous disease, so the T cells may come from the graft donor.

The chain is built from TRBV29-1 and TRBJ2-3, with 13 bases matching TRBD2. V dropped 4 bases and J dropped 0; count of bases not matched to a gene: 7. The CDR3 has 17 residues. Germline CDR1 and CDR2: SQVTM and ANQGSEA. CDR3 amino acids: CSVGALAGGSSTDTQYF. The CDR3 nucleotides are TGCAGCGTTGGTGCACTAGCGGGAGGGTCTAGCACAGATACGCAGTATTTT.

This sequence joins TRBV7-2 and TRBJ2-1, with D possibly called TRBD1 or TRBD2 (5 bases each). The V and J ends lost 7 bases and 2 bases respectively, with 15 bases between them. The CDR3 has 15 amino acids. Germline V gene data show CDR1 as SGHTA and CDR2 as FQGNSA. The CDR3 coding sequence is TGTGCCAGCACCCAAACCCCGGGGCCCTACAATGAGCAGTTCTTC. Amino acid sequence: CASTQTPGPYNEQFF.

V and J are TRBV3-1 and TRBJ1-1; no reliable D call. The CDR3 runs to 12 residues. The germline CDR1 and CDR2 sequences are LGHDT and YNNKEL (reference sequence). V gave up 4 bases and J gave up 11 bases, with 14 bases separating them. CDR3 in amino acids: CASSPTLIPAFF. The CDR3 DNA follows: TGTGCCAGCAGCCCAACTTTGATTCCGGCTTTCTTT. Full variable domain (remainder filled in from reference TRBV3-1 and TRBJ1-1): DTAVSQTPKYLVTQMGNDKSIKCEQNLGHDTMYWYKQDSKKFLKIMFSYNNKELIINETVPNRFSPKSPDKAHLNLHINSLELGDSAVYFCASSPTLIPAFFGQGTRLTVV.

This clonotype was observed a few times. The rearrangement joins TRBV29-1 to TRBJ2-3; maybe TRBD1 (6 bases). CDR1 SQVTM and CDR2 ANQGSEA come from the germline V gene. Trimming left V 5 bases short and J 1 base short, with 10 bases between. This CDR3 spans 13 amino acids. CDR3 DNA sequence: TGCAGCGTTCTGGGGGCAGGCACAGATACGCAGTATTTT. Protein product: CSVLGAGTDTQYF.

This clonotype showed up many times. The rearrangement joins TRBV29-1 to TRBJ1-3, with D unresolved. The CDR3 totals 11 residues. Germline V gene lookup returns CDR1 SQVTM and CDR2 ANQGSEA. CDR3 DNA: TGCGGCGGCCAGCGTGGAAACACCATATATTTT. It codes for CGGQRGNTIYF. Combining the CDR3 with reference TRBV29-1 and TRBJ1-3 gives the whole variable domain SAVISQKPSRDICQRGTSLTIQCQVDSQVTMMFWYRQQPGQSLTLIATANQGSEATYESGFVIDKFPISRPNLTFSTLTVSNMSPEDSSIYLCGGQRGNTIYFGEGSWLTVV.

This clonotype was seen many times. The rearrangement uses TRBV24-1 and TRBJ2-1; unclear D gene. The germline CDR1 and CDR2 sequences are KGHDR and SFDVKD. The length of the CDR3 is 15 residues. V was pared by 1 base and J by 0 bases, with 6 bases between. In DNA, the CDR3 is TGTGCCACCAGTGATTTCCCCCGCTCCTACAATGAGCAGTTCTTC. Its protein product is CATSDFPRSYNEQFF.

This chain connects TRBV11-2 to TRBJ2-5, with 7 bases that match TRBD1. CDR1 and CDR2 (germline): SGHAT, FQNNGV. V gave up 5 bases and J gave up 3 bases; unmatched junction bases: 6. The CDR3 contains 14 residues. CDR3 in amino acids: CASSVFTGEETQYF. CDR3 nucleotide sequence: TGTGCCAGCAGCGTTTTTACAGGGGAAGAGACCCAGTACTTC.

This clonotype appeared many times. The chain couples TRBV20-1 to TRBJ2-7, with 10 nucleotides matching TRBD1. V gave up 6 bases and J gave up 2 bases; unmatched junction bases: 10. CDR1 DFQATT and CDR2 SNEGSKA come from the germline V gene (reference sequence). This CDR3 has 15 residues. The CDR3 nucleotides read TGCAGTGCCCCCGGGACAGGGGCTTGGGCCTACGAGCAGTACTTC. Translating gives CSAPGTGAWAYEQYF.

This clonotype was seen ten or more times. The CDR3 nucleotides are TGTGCCAGCAGCTTATCTGGAAACACCATATATTTT. It encodes CASSLSGNTIYF. V gene TRBV12-3 or TRBV12-4 combines with J gene TRBJ1-3; D gene uncertain. The ends were cut back, 6 bases at V and 1 base at J, with 4 bases in the middle. The CDR3 covers 12 residues.

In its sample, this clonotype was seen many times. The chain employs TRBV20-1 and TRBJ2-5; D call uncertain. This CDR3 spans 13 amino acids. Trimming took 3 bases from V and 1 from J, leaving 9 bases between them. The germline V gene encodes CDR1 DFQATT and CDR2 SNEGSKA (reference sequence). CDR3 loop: CSARGKGQETQYF. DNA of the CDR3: TGCAGTGCTAGGGGGAAGGGCCAAGAGACCCAGTACTTC.

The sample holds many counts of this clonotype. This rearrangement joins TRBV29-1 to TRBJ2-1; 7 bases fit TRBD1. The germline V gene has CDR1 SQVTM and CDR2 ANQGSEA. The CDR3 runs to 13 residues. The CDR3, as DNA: TGCACCGTCCTCGGACAGGCATACAATGAGCAGTTCTTC. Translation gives CTVLGQAYNEQFF.

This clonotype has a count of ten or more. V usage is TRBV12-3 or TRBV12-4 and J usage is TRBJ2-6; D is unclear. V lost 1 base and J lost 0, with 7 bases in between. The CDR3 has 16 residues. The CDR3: CASSLGFLSGANVLTF. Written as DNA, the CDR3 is TGTGCCAGCAGTTTAGGGTTTCTCTCTGGGGCCAACGTCCTGACTTTC.

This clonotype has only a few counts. CDR3: CSASRAKISEQYF. CDR3 DNA sequence: TGCAGTGCTTCCCGGGCCAAGATAAGCGAGCAGTACTTC. The rearrangement links TRBV20-1 to TRBJ2-7; D remains ambiguous. CDR1 and CDR2 (germline): DFQATT, SNEGSKA (reference sequence). V dropped 5 bases and J dropped 6 bases, with 17 bases sitting between them. The CDR3 has 13 residues.

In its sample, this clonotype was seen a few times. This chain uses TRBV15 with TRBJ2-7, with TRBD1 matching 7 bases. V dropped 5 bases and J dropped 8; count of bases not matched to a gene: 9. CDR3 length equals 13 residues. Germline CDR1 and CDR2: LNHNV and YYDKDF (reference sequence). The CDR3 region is CATSRRQGFKQYF. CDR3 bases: TGTGCCACCAGCCGACGACAGGGTTTTAAGCAGTACTTC.

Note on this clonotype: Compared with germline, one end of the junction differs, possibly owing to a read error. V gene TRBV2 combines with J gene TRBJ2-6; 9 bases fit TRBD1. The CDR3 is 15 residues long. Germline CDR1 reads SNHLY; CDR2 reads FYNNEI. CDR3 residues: CASRGTGSGANGLTF. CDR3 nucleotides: TGTGCCAGCAGGGGGACAGGGAGTGGGGCCAACGGCCTGACTTTC. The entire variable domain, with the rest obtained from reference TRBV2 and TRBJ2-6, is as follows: EPEVTQTPSHQVTQMGQEVILRCVPISNHLYFYWYRQILGQKVEFLVSFYNNEISEKSEIFDDQFSVERPDGSNFTLKIRSTKLEDSAMYFCASRGTGSGANGLTFGAGSRLTVL.

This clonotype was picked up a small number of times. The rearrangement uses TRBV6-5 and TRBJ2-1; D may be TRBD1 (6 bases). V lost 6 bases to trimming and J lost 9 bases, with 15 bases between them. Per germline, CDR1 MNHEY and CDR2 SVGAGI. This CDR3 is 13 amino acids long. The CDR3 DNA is TGTGCCAGCAGCCAAAGGGGGAGCTCTGAGCAGTTCTTC. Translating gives CASSQRGSSEQFF.

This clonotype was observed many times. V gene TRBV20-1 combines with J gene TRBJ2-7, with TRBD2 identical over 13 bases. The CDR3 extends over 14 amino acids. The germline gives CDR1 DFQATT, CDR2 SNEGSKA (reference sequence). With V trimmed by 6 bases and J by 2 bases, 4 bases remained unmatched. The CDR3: CSARLAGGPYEQYF. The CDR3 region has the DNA TGCAGTGCGAGACTAGCGGGGGGACCCTACGAGCAGTACTTC.

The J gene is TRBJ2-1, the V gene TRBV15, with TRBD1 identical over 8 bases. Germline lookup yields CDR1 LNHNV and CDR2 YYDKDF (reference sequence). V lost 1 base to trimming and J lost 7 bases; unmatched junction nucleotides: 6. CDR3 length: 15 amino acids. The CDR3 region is CATSRVLTGVNEQFF. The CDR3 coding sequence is TGTGCCACCAGCAGAGTCCTGACAGGGGTGAATGAGCAGTTCTTC.